The 26 T cell receptor beta chains below all came from one sample that was sequenced in a study of regulatory T cells in long-lasting Graves disease. With iRepertoire HTBI primers and Arm-PCR of CDR3 regions, TCR beta libraries were built. Via MiXCR, TCRdb re-called the multiplex PCR reads, giving one row per CDR3 protein. Among 350,000 to 450,000 distinct CDR3 sequences listed, 20% to 25% were seen once. As to time point: persistent/refractory GD, antithyroid drugs over 5 years with positive TRAb. PBMC RNA served as the TCR library source. The starting material was peripheral blood mononuclear cells (PBMCs), obtained when the disease was refractory, from a patient treated with antithyroid drugs. Receptors originate from a female donor with Graves disease.

This clonotype was seen more than once but under ten times. This chain connects TRBV7-9 to TRBJ2-7; the match to TRBD1 covers 7 bases. The J segment lost 2 bases and the V segment lost 5 bases, leaving 12 bases of the junction unmatched. The CDR3 length is 16 residues. CDR1 is SEHNR and CDR2 is FQNEAQ in the germline V gene (reference sequence). The CDR3 DNA reads TGTGCCAGCAGCGCTACCGGGACAGCGGCTACCTACGAGCAGTACTTC. Amino acids: CASSATGTAATYEQYF.

Points on this clonotype: A much larger clone sits a single nucleotide away, making a read error possible. The rearrangement links TRBV6-1 to TRBJ1-1, with D possibly TRBD1 on 5 matching bases. The CDR3 is 13 residues long. The V gene lost 10 bases and the J gene lost 4 bases, with 16 bases spanning the gap. Germline V gene sequence: CDR1 MNHNS, CDR2 SASEGT. In nucleotides, the CDR3 is TGTGCCACCTGGGACGGGCCCATCACTGAAGCTTTCTTT. Translated, it gives CATWDGPITEAFF.

In its sample, this clonotype was seen many times. The J gene is TRBJ1-4, the V gene TRBV2; D is unresolved. This CDR3 has 14 amino acids. Germline assignment: CDR1 SNHLY and CDR2 FYNNEI. Trimming left V 2 bases short and J 4 bases short, with 8 bases between. CDR3 sequence: CASSERRFNEKLFF. The CDR3 nucleotides are TGTGCCAGCAGTGAAAGACGATTTAATGAAAAACTGTTTTTT.

The sample holds a few counts of this clonotype. The chain has TRBV12-3 or TRBV12-4 and TRBJ2-7; a weak D match, TRBD1 (6 bases). Deletions cut 5 bases from V and 2 bases from J, with 10 bases between. The CDR3 consists of 13 residues. The DNA for the CDR3 is TGTGCCAGCAGTGGGGGCGCGACCTACGAGCAGTACTTC. The encoded protein is CASSGGATYEQYF.

The chain combines TRBV5-6 with TRBJ1-2, with no clear D. This CDR3 is 14 amino acids long. Trimming took off 1 base at V and 2 bases at J, with 9 bases between the two ends. Germline V gene sequence: CDR1 SGHDT, CDR2 YYEEEE. The chain's CDR3 is CASSLYGSNYGYTF. The CDR3 DNA sequence: TGTGCCAGCAGCTTGTACGGCTCAAACTATGGCTACACCTTC.

This clonotype was detected a few times. The chain couples TRBV11-3 to TRBJ2-2; weak D call: TRBD2 (6 bases). V gave up 6 bases and J gave up 2 bases, with 22 bases separating them. CDR1 and CDR2 from the germline V gene are SGHNT and YENEEA. CDR3 length: 18 residues. The CDR3 here is CASSPYSGGGDNTGELFF. In nucleotides, the CDR3 is TGTGCCAGCAGTCCATATAGCGGAGGAGGGGACAACACCGGGGAGCTGTTTTTT.

This clonotype has only one observation. This sequence is one base from a far larger clone and is likely a read error. Since no conserved phenylalanine or tryptophan closes the CDR3, a read error is the likely cause. This chain connects TRBV6-1 to TRBJ2-5; D assignment may be TRBD1 or TRBD2 (5 bases each). The CDR3 has 14 amino acids. The V end was cut by 6 bases, the J end by 1 base, with 12 bases between. The germline gives CDR1 MNHNS, CDR2 SASEGT. CDR3 loop: CASSPSGPQETQYS. CDR3 sequence (DNA): TGTGCCAGCAGCCCGTCGGGGCCCCAAGAGACCCAGTACTCC.

V gene TRBV29-1 combines with J gene TRBJ1-1; a possible D gene is TRBD1 (6 bases). V was trimmed by 1 base and J by 1 base, leaving 19 bases between them. This CDR3 contains 17 residues. CDR1 is SQVTM, CDR2 ANQGSEA, per germline. CDR3 in DNA: TGCAGCGTTGAAGGTCTAGGGGACACAGTAAGGAACACTGAAGCTTTCTTT. It is translated as CSVEGLGDTVRNTEAFF.

The CDR3 loop reads CSAERGGLTPSTGELFF. The CDR3 DNA sequence: TGCAGTGCTGAGAGGGGAGGACTAACCCCGAGCACCGGGGAGCTGTTTTTT. This chain links TRBV20-1 with TRBJ2-2, with D perhaps TRBD2 (6 bases). There are 17 residues in the CDR3. With 5 bases removed from V and 4 bases from J, the gap between germline ends came to 23 bases. The germline V gene encodes CDR1 DFQATT and CDR2 SNEGSKA (reference sequence).

This clonotype was counted once. This chain joins TRBV6-2 or TRBV6-3 and TRBJ2-7; the D is unclear. The V gene's germline CDR1 is MNHEY and CDR2 SVGEGT. There are 14 residues in the CDR3. V was pared by 4 bases and J by 3 bases, with 13 bases between. CDR3 nucleotide sequence: TGTGCCAGCAGTTCTCGGTGGAACAACTACGAGCAGTACTTC. Translating it yields CASSSRWNNYEQYF.

This clonotype was recorded a few times. This sequence may be a read error, since a much larger clone differs from it by one base. The chain carries TRBV14 and TRBJ1-1; D not resolved. The V end was cut by 1 base, the J end by 3 bases, with 6 bases between. Germline CDR1 is SGHDN and CDR2 is FVKESK. This CDR3 spans 13 amino acids. The CDR3 region has the DNA TGTGCCAGCAGCCAAGCACAGTACACTGAAGCTTTCTTT. This sequence encodes CASSQAQYTEAFF.

This clonotype was counted many times. V usage is TRBV11-2 and J usage is TRBJ2-5; D perhaps matches TRBD2 (5 bases). Germline V gene lookup returns CDR1 SGHAT and CDR2 FQNNGV. V was pared by 0 bases and J by 5 bases, with 22 bases between. The CDR3 sequence is 18 residues long. The CDR3 DNA reads as TGTGCCAGCAGCTTAGATGGAACTAGGGTCAGCGGATGGGAGACCCAGTACTTC. Protein product: CASSLDGTRVSGWETQYF.

The chain carries TRBV19 and TRBJ2-7; no definite D call. Trimming pared 7 bases from V and 0 bases from J, leaving 10 bases between. Germline loops: CDR1 LNHDA, CDR2 SQIVND (reference sequence). This CDR3 is built from 13 residues. CDR3 bases: TGTGCCAGTAAACGGGTCGACTCCTACGAGCAGTACTTC. Amino acids: CASKRVDSYEQYF. The variable domain in full, completed from reference TRBV19 and TRBJ2-7, reads DGGITQSPKYLFRKEGQNVTLSCEQNLNHDAMYWYRQDPGQGLRLIYYSQIVNDFQKGDIAEGYSVSREKKESFPLTVTSAQKNPTAFYLCASKRVDSYEQYFGPGTRLTVT.

The J gene is TRBJ2-4, the V gene TRBV6-2 or TRBV6-3; TRBD2 matches 8 bases. The CDR3 has 15 amino acids. V dropped 10 bases and J dropped 2; count of bases not matched to a gene: 10. Germline V gives CDR1 MNHEY, CDR2 SVGEGT. CDR3 sequence: CATRSGGLSKNIQYF. Here the CDR3 DNA reads TGTGCCACCCGATCGGGGGGGCTATCCAAAAACATTCAGTACTTC.

This clonotype has a handful of counts. This chain joins TRBV2 and TRBJ2-2; D is uncertain. From germline, CDR1 is SNHLY and CDR2 FYNNEI. CDR3 length: 13 amino acids. The germline V and J ends were trimmed by 4 bases and 7 bases, with 10 bases remaining between them. For the CDR3, the DNA is TGTGCCAGCAGTGGGGGAAACGGCGGGGAGCTGTTTTTT. Translating gives CASSGGNGGELFF.

This clonotype was recorded many times. The genes are TRBV12-3 or TRBV12-4 and TRBJ2-2; either TRBD1 or TRBD2 may fit D (5 bases each). V lost 4 bases to trimming and J lost 5 bases, with 14 bases between them. CDR3 size: 15 residues. The CDR3: CASSSRGLGTGELFF. In DNA form, the CDR3 reads TGTGCCAGCAGTTCCCGGGGCCTAGGAACCGGGGAGCTGTTTTTT.

This clonotype was seen many times. This rearrangement joins TRBV10-2 to TRBJ2-5; 7 positions match TRBD2. V lost 3 bases to trimming and J lost 6 bases; unmatched junction nucleotides: 4. Germline values: CDR1 WSHSY, CDR2 SAAADI. The length of the CDR3 is 13 residues. CDR3 sequence: CASSEYGRQTQYF. The CDR3 region has the DNA TGCGCCAGCAGTGAATACGGGAGGCAGACCCAGTACTTC.

This clonotype came up many times. The chain is built from TRBV28 and TRBJ2-5; 9 bases align to TRBD2. Germline V gives CDR1 MDHEN, CDR2 SYDVKM. V gave up 0 bases and J gave up 1 base; unmatched junction bases: 9. The CDR3 length is 18 residues. CDR3 protein: CASSLWGQAGGFQETQYF. The CDR3 coding sequence is TGTGCCAGCAGTTTATGGGGGCAAGCGGGAGGATTCCAAGAGACCCAGTACTTC.

V gene TRBV11-1 combines with J gene TRBJ2-3, with D perhaps TRBD1 (5 bases). V gave up 2 bases and J gave up 8 bases, with 11 bases separating them. The germline CDR1 and CDR2 sequences are SGHAT and FQDESV (reference sequence). The CDR3 length is 13 residues. The CDR3 is CASSLPQATTQYF. The CDR3 nucleotides read TGTGCCAGCAGCTTACCACAGGCAACTACGCAGTATTTT.

This clonotype was seen many times. The rearrangement links TRBV28 to TRBJ2-7, with 7 bases matching TRBD1. J lost 7 bases, V lost 6 bases, and 9 bases had no gene match. The germline CDR1 and CDR2 sequences are MDHEN and SYDVKM. This CDR3 is built from 13 residues. The CDR3 bases are TGTGCCAGCAGACGACAGGGAAGGGGAGAGCAGTACTTC. Amino acids: CASRRQGRGEQYF.

This clonotype has only a few counts. The chain is built from TRBV6-5 and TRBJ2-5; D remains ambiguous. The CDR3 contains 15 residues. V was trimmed by 2 bases and J by 2 bases, leaving 12 bases between them. From germline, CDR1 is MNHEY and CDR2 SVGAGI. The CDR3, as DNA: TGTGCCAGCAGTTACCCGACGGTTGGGCAAGAGACCCAGTACTTC. Protein sequence: CASSYPTVGQETQYF.

The sample holds many counts of this clonotype. This chain connects TRBV30 to TRBJ2-2; the D gene is possibly TRBD1 (5 bases). The germline CDR1 and CDR2 sequences are GTSNPN and SVGIG (reference sequence). This CDR3 region has 14 residues. The ends were cut back, 2 bases at V and 5 bases at J, with 12 bases in the middle. The CDR3 region has the DNA TGTGCCTGGAGTAGGGGCGCAAGAACCGGGGAGCTGTTTTTT. Protein sequence: CAWSRGARTGELFF.

This chain links TRBV12-3 or TRBV12-4 with TRBJ2-7; 9 nucleotides align to TRBD1. CDR3 length: 13 residues. Trimming took 6 bases from V and 5 from J; bases not matched to a gene: 5. The CDR3: CASSSGQGNEQYF. The CDR3 DNA follows: TGTGCCAGCAGCTCCGGACAGGGGAACGAGCAGTACTTC.

This chain uses TRBV12-3 or TRBV12-4 with TRBJ2-2; 11 positions agree with TRBD2. The CDR3 runs 18 residues. V shed 4 bases and J 1 base; nucleotides not matched to a gene: 8. In DNA, the CDR3 is TGTGCCAGCAGTTCGGTTTGGCTAGCGGGAGGGAACACCGGGGAGCTGTTTTTT. This encodes CASSSVWLAGGNTGELFF.

This clonotype was seen repeatedly, ten times or more. The V gene is TRBV10-3, the J gene TRBJ2-7; 7 bases agree with TRBD2. V was pared by 6 bases and J by 0 bases, with 5 bases of the junction left unmatched. Per the germline V gene, CDR1 is ENHRY and CDR2 is SYGVKD. The CDR3 consists of 14 residues. This CDR3 is CAISRDYSSYEQYF. CDR3 coding DNA: TGTGCCATCAGCAGGGACTACAGCTCCTACGAGCAGTACTTC.

The chain combines TRBV6-2 or TRBV6-3 with TRBJ2-2, with TRBD2 identical over 8 bases. This CDR3 region has 19 residues. CDR1 is MNHEY and CDR2 is SVGEGT in the germline V gene. Unmatched junction bases numbered 11, after V lost 2 bases and J lost 0 bases. The CDR3 loop reads CASSYGSPGLVTNTGELFF. The CDR3 nucleotides read TGTGCCAGCAGTTACGGGTCCCCGGGACTAGTGACGAACACCGGGGAGCTGTTTTTT.